This TCR beta chain was documented in a study of blood T cell repertoires in COVID-19. Study-level information: T cells, B-cell-depleted T cells, or PBMCs supplied cDNA or gDNA.

The germline gives CDR1 MGHRA, CDR2 YSYEKL. This CDR3 is built from 14 residues. V lost 2 bases, J lost 10 bases, and 12 bases lay in between. Sequenced by immunoSEQ multiplex PCR; TCRdb stores in-frame clones only, minus some. The table has around 470,000 clones, approximately 92% seen once. The V and J genes are TRBV4-1 and TRBJ1-6, with D maybe TRBD1 (6 bases). The sequenced sample consisted of peripheral blood. The clonotype comes from a man aged 18 to 30 with COVID-19, enrolled during active disease. The CDR3 protein is CASSQHRVVSPLHF. The CDR3 nucleotides read TGCGCCAGCAGCCAACACAGGGTCGTCTCACCCCTCCACTTT.